These T cell receptor beta chains were read from a single sample in a study of beta chain features in type 1 diabetes. TCRdb keeps only in-frame clones here, not all; method: immunoSEQ multiplex PCR. The sample has approximately 140,000 clones, around 50% seen once. Material for sequencing was Tregs from blood. These receptors were collected from a man between 18 and 29 years old in good health. Each CDR3 is given without its conserved first and last residue. D genes are given only for firm matches. Clone size is stated in some rows and not others, as once, few, many or a class when expanded.

abundance,j_gene,d_gene,v_gene,CDR3aa
NA,TRBJ2-1,NA,TRBV7-7,ASSRTPDREQF
few,TRBJ1-5,NA,TRBV19,ASSIQGLSNQPQH
NA,TRBJ1-2,NA,TRBV29-1,SVYSGVNYGYT
NA,TRBJ1-1,NA,TRBV11-2,ASSPRRGGAEAF
NA,TRBJ1-3,NA,TRBV7-9,ASSLPRTRSGNTIY
NA,TRBJ2-1,TRBD1,TRBV7-6,ASSGAGTGWDEQF
NA,TRBJ2-5,TRBD2,TRBV7-2,ASSKGLAGVETQY
NA,TRBJ2-1,TRBD2,TRBV28,ASSFTSGSNNEQF
few,TRBJ2-2,NA,TRBV27,ASSLSPNRNTGELF
NA,TRBJ1-6,NA,TRBV13,ASSFRQANNSPLH
NA,TRBJ2-5,TRBD1,TRBV7-3,ASSRWRQGVGETQY
few,NA,TRBD2,TRBV29-1,SVEIHRGDEQY
NA,TRBJ1-1,NA,TRBV5-5,ASSLVHSVNTEAF
NA,TRBJ2-6,NA,TRBV2,ASSAWAGVGANVLT
NA,TRBJ2-3,TRBD2,TRBV6-1,ASRDSGRARDTQY
NA,TRBJ2-1,TRBD2,TRBV27,ASSFRGGNNEQF
NA,TRBJ1-1,NA,TRBV18,ASSRQGGLDTEAF
few,TRBJ2-6,TRBD1,TRBV5-4,ASSAGGGANVLT
NA,TRBJ1-4,NA,TRBV18,ASSPRQFLTNEKLF
NA,TRBJ2-7,NA,TRBV11-2,ASSLELSGSYEQY
few,TRBJ1-3,NA,TRBV19,ASTPATRTLGNTIY
NA,TRBJ2-7,NA,TRBV5-1,ASSLGGSDEQY
NA,TRBJ2-3,TRBD1,TRBV7-2,ASRLRQGNTDTQY
few,TRBJ2-5,TRBD1,TRBV5-6,ASNPWDRKETQY
NA,TRBJ2-6,NA,TRBV6-5,ASSYLGLSGANVLT
once,TRBJ2-5,TRBD2,TRBV10-3,AISGTAATSGETQY
NA,TRBJ2-2,NA,TRBV4-1,ASSQAPFGGNTGELF
NA,TRBJ2-7,TRBD2,TRBV5-1,ASMSWRGGAYEQY
NA,TRBJ2-1,NA,TRBV7-8,ASSETEYEQF
few,TRBJ1-1,NA,TRBV11-1,ASSANLRGTEAF
NA,TRBJ2-1,TRBD2,TRBV6-5,ASSYLAGVGEQF
NA,TRBJ2-7,TRBD2,TRBV11-2,ASSTRGLAANYEQY
NA,TRBJ1-2,TRBD1,TRBV7-2,ASNRDSSVYGYT
NA,TRBJ2-7,NA,TRBV18,ASSPTGYEQY
NA,TRBJ1-4,NA,TRBV6-1,ASRLNEKLF
NA,TRBJ1-4,TRBD1,TRBV5-1,ASSLVYGQGGEKLF
NA,TRBJ1-2,NA,TRBV5-1,ASSQSGTNYGYT
few,TRBJ2-1,TRBD2,TRBV7-2,ASSLQGLAGSNEQF
NA,TRBJ2-5,TRBD2,TRBV6-6,ASSLGLAGGGETQY
NA,TRBJ1-5,NA,TRBV28,ASSPYFEGDSH
NA,TRBJ1-2,NA,TRBV5-1,ASSLEGGHHGYT
NA,TRBJ2-1,TRBD2,TRBV6-1,ASRNMAGGRHEQF
NA,TRBJ1-1,NA,TRBV7-2,ASSLVSVNTEAF
NA,TRBJ2-3,TRBD2,TRBV27,ASSFIGGRTDTQY
NA,NA,TRBD1,TRBV7-9,ASSSLGQGAYEQY
NA,TRBJ2-5,NA,TRBV7-9,ASSLRDGQETQY
NA,TRBJ2-3,NA,TRBV7-9,ASSSVGPDTQY
few,TRBJ2-7,TRBD1,TRBV18,ASSLRQGEYEQY
NA,TRBJ1-1,NA,TRBV18,ASSPGAGGRAF
NA,TRBJ1-1,TRBD1,TRBV5-1,ASTDRGNTEAF
few,TRBJ2-2,NA,TRBV7-3,ASSLTLGVNTGELF
once,TRBJ2-5,TRBD1,TRBV19,ASSILGYRGLETQY